This passage covers 9 T cell receptor beta chains from one sample sequenced in a study of cytomegalovirus exposure and HLA in healthy donors. This table comes from immunoSEQ multiplex PCR, and its TCRdb copy is limited to in-frame clones, with some not included. This sample has 300,000 or so clones, with approximately 91% found just once. The sequenced sample was PBMCs. Source of these receptors: a young man in good health and CMV-seronegative.

This sequence joins TRBV10-2 and TRBJ2-3; 7 nucleotides line up with TRBD1. Looked up from germline, CDR1 is WSHSY and CDR2 is SAAADI. V gave up 6 bases and J gave up 0 bases; unmatched junction bases: 15. The CDR3 covers 18 residues. This CDR3 is CASSLYRGKGASTDTQYF. The CDR3 DNA is TGCGCCAGCAGCCTATACAGGGGTAAGGGAGCTAGCACAGATACGCAGTATTTT.

This chain joins TRBV5-5 and TRBJ2-5; D not certain. The CDR3 covers 11 residues. The V and J ends lost 1 base and 5 bases respectively, with 3 bases between them. CDR1 is SGHKS and CDR2 is YYEKEE in the germline V gene (reference sequence). DNA of the CDR3: TGTGCCAGCAGCTTGCTCGAGACCCAGTACTTC. Its protein is CASSLLETQYF.

The chain carries TRBV6-1 and TRBJ2-3, with no clear D. The V gene lost 6 bases and the J gene lost 12 bases, with 16 bases spanning the gap. The germline V gene has CDR1 MNHNS and CDR2 SASEGT. The CDR3 length is 12 residues. The CDR3 region has the DNA TGTGCCAGCAGGGCGACACAGCACACCCAGTATTTT. Protein: CASRATQHTQYF.

The rearrangement joins TRBV2 to TRBJ1-6; TRBD1 agrees at 8 bases. The CDR3 sequence is 15 residues long. Germline V CDR1 and CDR2: SNHLY, FYNNEI. J lost 9 bases, V lost 2 bases, and 6 bases had no gene match. This CDR3 reads CASSESRGQVSPLHF. The DNA of the CDR3 is TGTGCCAGCAGTGAATCCAGGGGGCAGGTTTCACCCCTCCACTTT.

The rearrangement uses TRBV6-5 and TRBJ2-7; 8 positions agree with TRBD1. J was trimmed by 5 bases and V by 0 bases; bases with no gene match: 9. The CDR3 consists of 16 residues. The germline V gene encodes CDR1 MNHEY and CDR2 SVGAGI. CDR3 sequence: CASSYSFIAGGHEQYF. CDR3 DNA: TGTGCCAGCAGTTACTCGTTTATCGCAGGGGGCCACGAGCAGTACTTC.

In this sample, this clone turned up a few times. The chain is built from TRBV2 and TRBJ2-2; 12 bases align to TRBD1. Germline-derived CDR1 and CDR2 are SNHLY and FYNNEI. This CDR3 region has 15 residues. Unmatched junction bases numbered 4, after V lost 5 bases and J lost 6 bases. The CDR3 region has the DNA TGTGCCAGCAGTTACCGGGACAGGGGGCCCGGGGAGCTGTTTTTT. Protein product: CASSYRDRGPGELFF.

This clone has just one count. The chain is built from TRBV5-6 and TRBJ1-5, with 7 bases matching TRBD1. With 1 base clipped from V and 6 bases from J, the junction kept 10 bases outside the gene matches. Germline V lookup: CDR1 SGHDT, CDR2 YYEEEE. The CDR3 length is 16 residues. Here the CDR3 DNA reads TGTGCCAGCAGCTTGTACAGGGGCGCAGGGGGTCAGCCCCAGCATTTT. It translates to CASSLYRGAGGQPQHF.

The sample holds a few counts of this clone. This CDR3 reads CASSPGTANFYGYTF. The CDR3 coding sequence is TGTGCCAGCTCACCCGGGACAGCCAACTTCTATGGCTACACCTTC. The rearrangement joins TRBV18 to TRBJ1-2; TRBD1 matches at 7 bases. V lost 3 bases, J lost 4 bases, and 8 bases stayed unmatched. Germline V lookup: CDR1 KGHSH, CDR2 LQKENI. This CDR3 comprises 15 residues.

The chain is built from TRBV6-1 and TRBJ1-6; 8 nucleotides agree with TRBD1. V trimming: 4 bases; J trimming: 10 bases; junction bases outside the gene matches: 9. Germline V gene sequence: CDR1 MNHNS, CDR2 SASEGT. This CDR3 spans 15 amino acids. Written as DNA, the CDR3 is TGTGCCAGCAGTGGATCGACAGGGGCGGTATCACCCCTCCACTTT. This gives the protein CASSGSTGAVSPLHF.